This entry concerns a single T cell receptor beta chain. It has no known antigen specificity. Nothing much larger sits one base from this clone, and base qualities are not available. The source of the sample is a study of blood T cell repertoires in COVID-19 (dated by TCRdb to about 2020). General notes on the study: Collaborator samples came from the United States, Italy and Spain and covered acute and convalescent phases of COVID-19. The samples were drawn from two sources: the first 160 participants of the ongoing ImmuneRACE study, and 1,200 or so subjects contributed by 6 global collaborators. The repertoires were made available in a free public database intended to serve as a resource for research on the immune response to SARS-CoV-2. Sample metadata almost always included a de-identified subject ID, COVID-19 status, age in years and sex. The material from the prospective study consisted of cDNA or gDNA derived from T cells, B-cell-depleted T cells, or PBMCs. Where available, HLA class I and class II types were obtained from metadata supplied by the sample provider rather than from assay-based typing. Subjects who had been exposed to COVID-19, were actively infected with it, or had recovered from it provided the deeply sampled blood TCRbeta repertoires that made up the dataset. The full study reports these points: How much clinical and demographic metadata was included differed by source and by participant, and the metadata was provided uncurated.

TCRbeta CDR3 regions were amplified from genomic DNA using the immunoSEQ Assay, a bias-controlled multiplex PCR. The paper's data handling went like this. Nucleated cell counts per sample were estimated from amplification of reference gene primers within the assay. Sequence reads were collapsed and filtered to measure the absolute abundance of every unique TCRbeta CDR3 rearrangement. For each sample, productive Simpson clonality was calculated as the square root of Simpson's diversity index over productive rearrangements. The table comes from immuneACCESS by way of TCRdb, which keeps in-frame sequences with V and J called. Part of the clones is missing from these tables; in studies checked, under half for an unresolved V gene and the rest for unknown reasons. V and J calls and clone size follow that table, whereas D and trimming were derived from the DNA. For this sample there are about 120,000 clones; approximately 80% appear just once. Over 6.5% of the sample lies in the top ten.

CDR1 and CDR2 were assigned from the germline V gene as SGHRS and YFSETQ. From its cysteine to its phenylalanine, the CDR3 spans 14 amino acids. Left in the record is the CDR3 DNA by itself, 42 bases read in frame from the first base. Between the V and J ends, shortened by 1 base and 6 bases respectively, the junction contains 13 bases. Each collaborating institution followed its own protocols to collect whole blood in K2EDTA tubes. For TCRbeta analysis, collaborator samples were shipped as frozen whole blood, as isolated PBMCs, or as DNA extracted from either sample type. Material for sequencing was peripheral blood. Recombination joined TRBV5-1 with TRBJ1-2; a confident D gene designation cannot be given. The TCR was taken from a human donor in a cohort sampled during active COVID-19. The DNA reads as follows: TGCGCCAGCAGCTTGTCCCCCGGGTATGATGGCTACACCTTC. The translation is CASSLSPGYDGYTF.